What follows is one T cell receptor (beta chain) and its context. The sample is drawn from a study of blood T cell repertoires in COVID-19. Study as a whole: Italy, Spain and the United States were the sources of the convalescent and acute COVID-19 samples. The analysed material was cDNA or gDNA that came from T cells, B-cell-depleted T cells, or PBMCs.

There are 11 residues in the CDR3. The germline CDR1 and CDR2 sequences are DFQATT and SNEGSKA (reference sequence). Trimming removed 8 bases from V and 5 bases from J, with 12 bases in between. In the authors' workflow: Scientists estimated how many nucleated cells there were by amplifying reference gene primers. Assay used: immunoSEQ multiplex PCR; TCRdb lists only in-frame clones, some missing. V and J calls and clone size are those listed in that table; D and trimming were worked out from the DNA. This table has approximately 240,000 clones, roughly 80% appearing once. This sequence was found in a woman aged 35 to 49 with active or convalescent COVID-19. J is TRBJ1-2 and V is TRBV20-1; tentatively, D is TRBD1 (6 bases). Sequenced input: peripheral blood. CDR3 region: CSTDRSYGYTF. Here the CDR3 DNA reads TGCAGTACTGACAGGTCGTATGGCTACACCTTC.